A single sample is the source of the 27 T cell receptor beta chains below, sequenced in a study of blood T cell repertoires in COVID-19. The table came from immunoSEQ multiplex PCR; TCRdb's copy has only in-frame clones and leaves some out. The repertoire has about 96,000 clones, approximately 90% of them found once; the top ten carry about 4.2%. Sample: peripheral blood. The source of these receptors is a human donor with COVID-19, enrolled during active disease. The donor label of this sample is uncertain.

The chain couples TRBV10-3 to TRBJ1-2; D unclear. This CDR3 is 16 amino acids long. V gave up 0 bases and J gave up 2 bases, with 13 bases separating them. Germline V CDR1 and CDR2: ENHRY, SYGVKD. The CDR3 DNA reads TGTGCCATCAGTGAGTCGAATCCAGGTGGGAACTATGGCTACACCTTC. Protein sequence: CAISESNPGGNYGYTF.

This chain joins TRBV7-2 and TRBJ1-2; D unclear. The ends were cut back, 1 base at V and 8 bases at J, with 11 bases in the middle. CDR1 and CDR2 from the germline V gene are SGHTA and FQGNSA. This CDR3 spans 13 amino acids. The CDR3 reads CASSLDSVRGYTF. The CDR3, as DNA: TGTGCCAGCAGCTTAGACTCGGTTCGAGGCTACACCTTC. Complete variable domain (other parts from reference TRBV7-2 and TRBJ1-2): GAGVSQSPSNKVTEKGKDVELRCDPISGHTALYWYRQSLGQGLEFLIYFQGNSAPDKSGLPSDRFSAERTGGSVSTLTIQRTQQEDSAVYLCASSLDSVRGYTFGSGTRLTVV.

The V and J genes are TRBV6-2 or TRBV6-3 and TRBJ1-2; 8 bases are shared with TRBD1. From germline, CDR1 is MNHEY and CDR2 SVGEGT. V trimming: 6 bases; J trimming: 5 bases; junction bases outside the gene matches: 8. The CDR3 runs 14 residues. The CDR3 protein is CASSGRGRVYGYTF. The CDR3 region has the DNA TGTGCCAGCAGCGGCAGGGGGCGCGTTTATGGCTACACCTTC.

This rearrangement joins TRBV11-3 to TRBJ1-4; D not certain. V was shortened by 0 bases and J by 7 bases, with 12 bases between the two germline ends. This CDR3 has 15 residues. The germline V gene has CDR1 SGHNT and CDR2 YENEEA. CDR3 coding DNA: TGTGCCAGCAGCTTAGATCCCGGGGTTGCTGAAAAACTGTTTTTT. Amino acids: CASSLDPGVAEKLFF. Variable domain in full (rest from reference TRBV11-3 and TRBJ1-4): EAGVVQSPRYKIIEKKQPVAFWCNPISGHNTLYWYLQNLGQGPELLIRYENEEAVDDSQLPKDRFSAERLKGVDSTLKIQPAELGDSAVYLCASSLDPGVAEKLFFGSGTQLSVL.

This chain joins TRBV4-1 and TRBJ2-3; tentatively, D is TRBD1 (5 bases). The germline V and J ends were trimmed by 0 bases and 7 bases, with 14 bases remaining between them. The CDR3 has 15 amino acids. In germline, CDR1 is MGHRA, CDR2 YSYEKL. The CDR3 bases are TGCGCCAGCAGCCAAGATAGGTGGGGCCGAAATACGCAGTATTTT. Translation gives CASSQDRWGRNTQYF.

This clone was found once. V is TRBV6-1 and J is TRBJ2-7; possible D gene TRBD1, 5 bases. V was clipped by 3 bases and J by 0 bases, with 15 bases between them. Germline assignment: CDR1 MNHNS and CDR2 SASEGT. The length of the CDR3 is 16 residues. This CDR3 reads CASSEATGFDSYEQYF. In DNA form, the CDR3 reads TGTGCCAGCAGTGAGGCTACAGGTTTTGACTCCTACGAGCAGTACTTC.

V gene TRBV5-1 combines with J gene TRBJ1-5; 8 positions match TRBD1. This CDR3 comprises 19 residues. The V segment lost 4 bases and the J segment 0 bases; nucleotides outside the gene matches: 15. CDR1 is SGHRS and CDR2 is YFSETQ in the germline V gene. The CDR3 here is CASSTSDRDRSSSNQPQHF. CDR3 nucleotides: TGCGCCAGCAGCACTTCGGACAGGGATCGTAGCAGTAGCAATCAGCCCCAGCATTTT.

The chain is built from TRBV5-5 and TRBJ1-2, with 10 bases matching TRBD1. With 1 base clipped from V and 0 bases from J, the junction kept 9 bases outside the gene matches. The CDR3 is made up of 18 amino acids. Germline V gene sequence: CDR1 SGHKS, CDR2 YYEKEE (reference sequence). CDR3 sequence (DNA): TGTGCCAGCAGCTTGAGGGGACAGGGGATTATACCTAACTATGGCTACACCTTC. Encoded protein: CASSLRGQGIIPNYGYTF. The full variable domain, rest sourced from reference TRBV5-5 and TRBJ1-2, is DAGVTQSPTHLIKTRGQQVTLRCSPISGHKSVSWYQQVLGQGPQFIFQYYEKEERGRGNFPDRFSARQFPNYSSELNVNALLLGDSALYLCASSLRGQGIIPNYGYTFGSGTRLTVV.

This chain uses TRBV4-1 with TRBJ1-2, with a possible D match to TRBD1 (6 bases). Germline CDR1 and CDR2: MGHRA and YSYEKL. CDR3 length equals 13 residues. Trimming took 3 bases from V and 14 from J, leaving 19 bases between them. The CDR3 bases are TGCGCCAGCAGCCAGCGGGGGTCGTCAGGGGTTACCTTC. Its protein product is CASSQRGSSGVTF.

This chain joins TRBV7-9 and TRBJ1-4; a possible D gene is TRBD1 (6 bases). With 5 bases removed from V and 7 bases from J, the gap between germline ends came to 17 bases. From germline, CDR1 is SEHNR and CDR2 FQNEAQ (reference sequence). The CDR3 runs 15 residues. The CDR3 nucleotides are TGTGCCAGCAGCCCACCAGGGAGAGGGGGTGAAAAACTGTTTTTT. This translates into CASSPPGRGGEKLFF.

The chain couples TRBV7-8 to TRBJ2-1, with TRBD2 matching over 10 bases. CDR1 is SGHVS and CDR2 is FQNEAQ in the germline V gene. V lost 5 bases and J lost 0; bases outside the gene matches: 10. The CDR3 is 18 residues long. As DNA, the CDR3 is TGTGCCAGCAGCGGAAAAGGACTAGCGGCGAGCTCCTACAATGAGCAGTTCTTC. Translated, it gives CASSGKGLAASSYNEQFF.

J is TRBJ1-2 and V is TRBV6-5, with TRBD1 matching over 8 bases. V dropped 6 bases and J dropped 8; count of bases not matched to a gene: 5. CDR3 size: 12 residues. CDR1 MNHEY and CDR2 SVGAGI come from the germline V gene. CDR3 region: CASSPRTGGYTF. As DNA, the CDR3 is TGTGCCAGCAGCCCAAGGACAGGGGGCTACACCTTC.

CDR3 in amino acids: CASSPTGTPGNTIYF. CDR3 in DNA: TGTGCCAGCAGCCCCACAGGGACCCCTGGAAACACCATATATTTT. The J gene is TRBJ1-3, the V gene TRBV6-5; tentative D call: TRBD1 (6 bases). The CDR3 totals 15 residues. Between the trimmed V and J ends, which lost 6 bases and 2 bases, there was a span of 14 bases. CDR1 is MNHEY, CDR2 SVGAGI, per germline.

The chain has TRBV5-4 and TRBJ2-1; 7 bases are shared with TRBD1. CDR3 length: 18 amino acids. V shed 4 bases, J shed 0 bases, and the junction held 13 bases outside the gene matches. Looked up from germline, CDR1 is SGHNT and CDR2 is YYREEE (reference sequence). CDR3 region: CASSLGPQGSSSYNEQFF. The CDR3 DNA reads TGTGCCAGCAGCCTGGGCCCACAGGGGTCGAGCTCCTACAATGAGCAGTTCTTC.

This clone was found a few times. For the CDR3, the DNA is TGCAGTGCTAGTGAAACAGGGGGCCATGGCTACACCTTC. Translated: CSASETGGHGYTF. The V call is TRBV20-1, the J call TRBJ1-2, with TRBD1 identical over 9 bases. The CDR3 has 13 amino acids. CDR1 and CDR2 (germline): DFQATT, SNEGSKA (reference sequence). V trimming: 3 bases; J trimming: 6 bases; junction bases outside the gene matches: 5.

The V and J genes are TRBV15 and TRBJ2-7; TRBD2 is a possible D gene (5 bases). V gave up 5 bases and J gave up 8 bases, with 13 bases separating them. Germline CDR1 is LNHNV and CDR2 is YYDKDF (reference sequence). This CDR3 has 12 residues. The CDR3 spells CATSQAVGKQYF. In DNA form, the CDR3 reads TGTGCCACCAGCCAAGCGGTGGGTAAGCAGTACTTC.

The gene calls are TRBV9 and TRBJ2-6; the D gene is possibly TRBD2 (5 bases). CDR3 length: 18 amino acids. Germline V lookup: CDR1 SGDLS, CDR2 YYNGEE. With 3 bases removed from V and 0 bases from J, the gap between germline ends came to 16 bases. The CDR3 region is CASSDSNRGFSGANVLTF. The CDR3 nucleotides are TGTGCCAGCAGCGACTCGAATCGGGGATTCTCTGGGGCCAACGTCCTGACTTTC.

The V gene is TRBV3-1 (or the pseudogene TRBV3-2), the J gene TRBJ2-1; no firm D call. Trimming left V 3 bases short and J 6 bases short, with 3 bases between. The germline CDR1 and CDR2 sequences are LGHDT and YNNKEL (reference sequence). The CDR3 sequence is 11 residues long. The CDR3 sequence is CASSHSNEQFF. The CDR3 region has the DNA TGTGCCAGCAGCCATAGCAATGAGCAGTTCTTC.

This clone was seen just once. The genes are TRBV11-2 and TRBJ1-4; TRBD1 is a possible D gene (5 bases). Trimming pared 4 bases from V and 8 bases from J, leaving 8 bases between. This CDR3 is 12 amino acids long. CDR1 SGHAT and CDR2 FQNNGV come from the germline V gene. The CDR3 nucleotides are TGTGCCAGCAGCTCAGGGAGGGAAAAACTGTTTTTT. It translates to CASSSGREKLFF.

A single count supports this clone. The chain recombines TRBV6-1 with TRBJ1-2; 10 positions agree with TRBD1. The CDR3 consists of 15 residues. Germline V gives CDR1 MNHNS, CDR2 SASEGT. The ends lost 3 bases at V and 4 bases at J; junction bases unmatched: 5. CDR3 in amino acids: CASSDPGQGTYGYTF. DNA for the CDR3: TGTGCCAGCAGTGACCCGGGACAGGGGACCTATGGCTACACCTTC.

The V call is TRBV5-5, the J call TRBJ1-3; 8 bases agree with TRBD1. This CDR3 spans 15 amino acids. Germline V gene data show CDR1 as SGHKS and CDR2 as YYEKEE (reference sequence). The V gene end was trimmed by 0 bases and the J gene end by 3 bases; junction bases not matched to a gene: 2. CDR3 bases: TGTGCCAGCAGCTTGGCGACAGGGGTTGGAAACACCATATATTTT. Its protein product is CASSLATGVGNTIYF.

For the CDR3, the DNA is TGTGCCAGCAGTGATCAGACAGGGAGCACAGATACGCAGTATTTT. This sequence encodes CASSDQTGSTDTQYF. This sequence joins TRBV6-4 and TRBJ2-3; 7 bases fit TRBD1. This CDR3 contains 15 residues. Trimming at V came to 3 bases and at J to 0 bases, leaving 3 bases not matched to a gene. The germline V gene encodes CDR1 MRHNA and CDR2 SNTAGT.

The V call is TRBV4-1, the J call TRBJ1-5; D unclear. V gave up 1 base and J gave up 7 bases, with 14 bases separating them. In germline, CDR1 is MGHRA, CDR2 YSYEKL. The CDR3 has 15 residues. The CDR3 nucleotides are TGCGCCAGCAGCCAAGTGGTCGAGGGTAGACAGCCCCAGCATTTT. The encoded protein is CASSQVVEGRQPQHF.

The chain is built from TRBV23-1 and TRBJ1-6; no firm D call. TRBV23-1 counts as an open reading frame of uncertain function. Trimming stripped 2 bases from V and 0 bases from J, with 11 bases between. This CDR3 spans 17 amino acids. CDR3 bases: TGCGCCAGCAGTCAAGCCCTGATTAGCTCCTATAATTCACCCCTCCACTTT. It is translated as CASSQALISSYNSPLHF.

A single count supports this clone. CDR3 amino acids: CASSTGGEGETQYF. CDR3 nucleotides: TGCGCCAGCAGCACAGGAGGGGAAGGGGAGACCCAGTACTTC. The rearrangement uses TRBV5-1 and TRBJ2-5; perhaps TRBD2 as D (6 bases). Deletions cut 4 bases from V and 5 bases from J, with 15 bases between. Germline CDR1 and CDR2: SGHRS and YFSETQ. CDR3 size: 14 residues.

The V call is TRBV4-1, the J call TRBJ1-3; TRBD1 might be the D (5 bases). The CDR3 runs to 14 residues. Germline lookup yields CDR1 MGHRA and CDR2 YSYEKL. V lost 4 bases, J lost 4 bases, and 11 bases lay in between. The CDR3 here is CASSLTKGGNTIYF. The CDR3 DNA sequence: TGCGCCAGCAGCCTTACGAAGGGGGGAAACACCATATATTTT.

V gene TRBV4-2 combines with J gene TRBJ1-2; 8 positions match TRBD1. V was clipped by 4 bases and J by 0 bases; unmatched bases: 4. CDR3 length: 15 residues. CDR1 is LGHNA, CDR2 YNFKEQ, per germline. The CDR3 region is CASSPSGQANYGYTF. The CDR3 nucleotides are TGTGCCAGCAGCCCGTCGGGACAGGCTAACTATGGCTACACCTTC.